These 16 T cell receptor beta chains were sequenced from one sample in a study of beta chain features in type 1 diabetes. Expressed TCRB transcripts were sequenced because the isolated RNA had all been reverse transcribed beforehand. Produced via immunoSEQ multiplex PCR; TCRdb's table is partial and in-frame only. The repertoire holds 350,000 to 400,000 clones, with around 13% as singletons. Overall study results and limits: Among patients with Type 1 diabetes, TCRB CDR3s were moderately but significantly shorter in every one of the four CD4+ subsets.

Antigens for these TCRs are unknown. Sequenced sample: naive CD4+ T cells from blood. The origin of the receptors is a woman aged 18-30 years with type 1 diabetes.

The sample holds a few counts of this clone. The rearrangement uses TRBV4-1 and TRBJ2-7; perhaps TRBD2 as D (5 bases). Germline values: CDR1 MGHRA, CDR2 YSYEKL. Trimming removed 4 bases from V and 9 bases from J, with 16 bases in between. This CDR3 has 13 residues. The CDR3 bases are TGCGCCAGCAGCCTCTTTTCCCAAGAGGGGCAGTACTTC. Protein product: CASSLFSQEGQYF.

This chain connects TRBV28 to TRBJ2-1, with D possibly matching TRBD2 (7 bases). CDR1 is MDHEN and CDR2 is SYDVKM in the germline V gene. Between the trimmed V and J ends, which lost 3 bases and 8 bases, there was a span of 20 bases. The CDR3 spans 16 residues. CDR3 in DNA: TGTGCCAGCAGTTTTAGTTTCGCGGGGGCCTCGGATGAGCAGTTCTTC. Translation: CASSFSFAGASDEQFF.

The table lists this clone with a few counts. The chain couples TRBV23-1 to TRBJ1-2; TRBD1 matches at 9 bases. TRBV23-1 is annotated as an ORF whose role is uncertain. V was clipped by 4 bases and J by 8 bases; unmatched bases: 8. This CDR3 region has 14 residues. The CDR3 DNA is TGCGCCAGCAGTCCACCGGAGACAGGGGGAGGCTACACCTTC. As protein: CASSPPETGGGYTF.

A few counts support this clone. The chain combines TRBV28 with TRBJ2-7; D perhaps matches TRBD2 (6 bases). V shed 2 bases and J shed 2 bases, with 10 bases lying between them. Germline CDR1 MDHEN, CDR2 SYDVKM. The CDR3 is 14 amino acids. This CDR3 is CASSLAGITYEQYF. CDR3 bases: TGTGCCAGCAGTTTAGCGGGGATTACCTACGAGCAGTACTTC.

The genes are TRBV5-1 and TRBJ2-1, with D possibly being TRBD1 (5 bases). The CDR3 loop spans 11 amino acids. Germline CDR1 SGHRS, CDR2 YFSETQ. Trimming shortened V by 7 bases and J by 4 bases, and 6 bases separated the two germline ends. The chain's CDR3 is CASRQYNEQFF. DNA of the CDR3: TGCGCCAGCCGACAGTACAATGAGCAGTTCTTC.

This clone has only a few counts. The rearrangement links TRBV7-2 to TRBJ1-5; D possibly corresponds to TRBD1 (6 bases). The CDR3 is 14 amino acids. Germline V gene data show CDR1 as SGHTA and CDR2 as FQGNSA. V lost 5 bases and J lost 4, with 12 bases in between. The chain's CDR3 is CASSIRGGNQPQHF. The CDR3 nucleotides read TGTGCCAGCAGCATCAGAGGGGGAAATCAGCCCCAGCATTTT. The whole variable domain, filled in from reference TRBV7-2 and TRBJ1-5, reads GAGVSQSPSNKVTEKGKDVELRCDPISGHTALYWYRQSLGQGLEFLIYFQGNSAPDKSGLPSDRFSAERTGGSVSTLTIQRTQQEDSAVYLCASSIRGGNQPQHFGDGTRLSIL.

This clone has only a few counts. The genes are TRBV5-4 and TRBJ2-1, with D hard to call. Germline V gives CDR1 SGHNT, CDR2 YYREEE (reference sequence). The CDR3 is made up of 13 amino acids. Trimming took off 4 bases at V and 10 bases at J, with 15 bases between the two ends. The CDR3 reads CASSLHPSAEQFF. CDR3 sequence (DNA): TGTGCCAGCAGCCTACACCCCAGCGCCGAGCAGTTCTTC. The entire variable domain, with the rest obtained from reference TRBV5-4 and TRBJ2-1, is as follows: ETGVTQSPTHLIKTRGQQVTLRCSSQSGHNTVSWYQQALGQGPQFIFQYYREEENGRGNFPPRFSGLQFPNYSSELNVNALELDDSALYLCASSLHPSAEQFFGPGTRLTVL.

In this sample, this clone turned up a few times. The V gene is TRBV28, the J gene TRBJ2-5, with 7 bases aligning to TRBD1. Trimming at V came to 5 bases and at J to 2 bases, leaving 8 bases not matched to a gene. CDR1 MDHEN and CDR2 SYDVKM come from the germline V gene. The CDR3 runs 15 residues. The CDR3 DNA follows: TGTGCCAGCAGTCCTCTCCCGGGACAGCAAGAGACCCAGTACTTC. Translated: CASSPLPGQQETQYF.

The rearrangement uses TRBV12-2 and TRBJ2-4; the table's D call TRBD2 went unverified against the DNA. TRBV12-2 is a documented pseudogene. The CDR3 totals 18 residues. CDR3 sequence reads: CASRLTLSGVLAKNIQYF. In DNA, the CDR3 is TGTGCAAGTCGCCTAACCCTCAGCGGAGTACTAGCCAAAAACATTCAGTACTTC.

This clone was observed a few times. This chain connects TRBV2 to TRBJ2-1; 9 bases fit TRBD2. Trimming removed 4 bases from V and 0 bases from J; junction bases left unmatched: 7. CDR1 is SNHLY, CDR2 FYNNEI, per germline. The CDR3 is 17 residues long. The CDR3 region is CASSARRGGSSYNEQFF. The CDR3 bases are TGTGCCAGCAGTGCTCGGCGGGGGGGGAGCTCCTACAATGAGCAGTTCTTC.

The rearrangement uses TRBV5-4 and TRBJ2-3; 11 nucleotides align to TRBD2. This CDR3 comprises 15 residues. With V trimmed by 1 base and J by 6 bases, 4 bases remained unmatched. Germline V gene data show CDR1 as SGHNT and CDR2 as YYREEE (reference sequence). The CDR3 bases are TGTGCCAGCAGCTTGTCGGCTAGCGGGAGGGATACGCAGTATTTT. Protein sequence: CASSLSASGRDTQYF.

The chain couples TRBV7-2 to TRBJ2-2; D may be TRBD2 (6 bases). The ends were cut back, 3 bases at V and 4 bases at J, with 6 bases in the middle. Germline-derived CDR1 and CDR2 are SGHTA and FQGNSA. The CDR3 sequence is 13 residues long. CDR3 sequence: CASSFGGTGELFF. CDR3 DNA: TGTGCCAGCAGCTTCGGGGGCACCGGGGAGCTGTTTTTT. Full variable domain (missing parts from reference TRBV7-2 and TRBJ2-2): GAGVSQSPSNKVTEKGKDVELRCDPISGHTALYWYRQSLGQGLEFLIYFQGNSAPDKSGLPSDRFSAERTGGSVSTLTIQRTQQEDSAVYLCASSFGGTGELFFGEGSRLTVL.

This clone occurred a few times. The rearrangement joins TRBV10-3 to TRBJ2-7; weak D call: TRBD1 (6 bases). CDR3 length equals 13 residues. Germline CDR1 ENHRY, CDR2 SYGVKD. V was clipped by 7 bases and J by 5 bases, with 15 bases between them. The CDR3 sequence is CAINNIQGHEQYF. The CDR3 coding sequence is TGTGCCATCAATAACATACAGGGCCACGAGCAGTACTTC.

The V call is TRBV11-2, the J call TRBJ2-7, with 7 bases aligning to TRBD1. CDR3 length: 14 residues. Germline V gene lookup returns CDR1 SGHAT and CDR2 FQNNGV. Trimming cost V 5 bases and J 5 bases; bases outside gene matches: 9. The CDR3 reads CASSNNRGFNEQYF. Written as DNA, the CDR3 is TGTGCCAGCAGCAATAACAGGGGTTTCAACGAGCAGTACTTC.

This clone occurred a few times. The V and J genes are TRBV19 and TRBJ2-1, with 13 bases fitting TRBD2. This CDR3 region has 16 residues. Trimming took 4 bases from V and 6 from J; bases not matched to a gene: 6. The V gene's germline CDR1 is LNHDA and CDR2 SQIVND (reference sequence). CDR3 in amino acids: CASSTGLAGVLNEQFF. For the CDR3, the DNA is TGTGCCAGTAGTACCGGACTAGCGGGAGTTCTCAATGAGCAGTTCTTC.

The chain joins TRBV7-8 to TRBJ1-5; a weak D match, TRBD1 (5 bases). This CDR3 contains 14 residues. CDR1 is SGHVS and CDR2 is FQNEAQ in the germline V gene. Trimming left V 1 base short and J 4 bases short, with 8 bases between. The CDR3 DNA follows: TGTGCCAGCAGCTTAGGGGCAGGGAATCAGCCCCAGCATTTT. Amino acids: CASSLGAGNQPQHF. The variable domain in full, with the rest retrieved from reference TRBV7-8 and TRBJ1-5, is GAGVSQSPRYKVAKRGQDVALRCDPISGHVSLFWYQQALGQGPEFLTYFQNEAQLDKSGLPSDRFFAERPEGSVSTLKIQRTQQEDSAVYLCASSLGAGNQPQHFGDGTRLSIL.